One and the same sample provided the 19 T cell receptor beta chains below, sequenced in a study of cytomegalovirus exposure and HLA in healthy donors. The study ran its PCR with 60 Vbeta and 13 Jbeta primers. Data came from immunoSEQ multiplex PCR; TCRdb stores just in-frame clones and leaves some out. Altogether some 150,000 clones are present, around three fifths being singletons, with the ten largest covering about 2.9%. The specimen sequenced was PBMCs. These receptors all come from a woman between 25 and 40 years old in good health and CMV-seropositive.

This clone was counted only a few times. This chain connects TRBV7-9 to TRBJ2-5, with D hard to call. The CDR3 runs to 14 residues. Trimming left V 2 bases short and J 5 bases short, with 12 bases between. In germline, CDR1 is SEHNR, CDR2 FQNEAQ (reference sequence). CDR3 sequence (DNA): TGTGCCAGCAGCTTACGCGCCCAACGGGAGACCCAGTACTTC. This sequence encodes CASSLRAQRETQYF.

This clone was observed a single time. The genes are TRBV27 and TRBJ2-2; 9 nucleotides agree with TRBD1. Germline V gene sequence: CDR1 MNHEY, CDR2 SMNVEV (reference sequence). CDR3 length: 16 residues. V shed 1 base, J shed 7 bases, and the junction held 7 bases outside the gene matches. The CDR3 here is CASSLFRDRDNGELFF. DNA for the CDR3: TGTGCCAGCAGTTTATTTAGGGACAGGGATAACGGGGAGCTGTTTTTT.

The chain recombines TRBV18 with TRBJ1-4; 8 bases fit TRBD1. Germline trimming cut 1 base from V and 0 bases from J; bases unmatched to any gene: 7. Germline assignment: CDR1 KGHSH and CDR2 LQKENI. The CDR3 totals 18 residues. The CDR3, as DNA: TGTGCCAGCTCACCACTCGACAGGGGCACTGCAACTAATGAAAAACTGTTTTTT. Translated: CASSPLDRGTATNEKLFF.

The chain employs TRBV30 and TRBJ1-2; 7 bases line up with TRBD1. Germline lookup yields CDR1 GTSNPN and CDR2 SVGIG (reference sequence). This CDR3 has 13 amino acids. Trimming took 0 bases from V and 6 from J; bases not matched to a gene: 4. CDR3 coding DNA: TGTGCCTGGAGTGTAGGGGGCGGGCATGGCTACACCTTC. It specifies CAWSVGGGHGYTF.

There are a few counts of this clone. The CDR3 here is CASSPQDRVEEQYF. In DNA, the CDR3 is TGTGCCAGCTCACCACAAGACAGGGTAGAGGAGCAGTACTTC. The chain is built from TRBV18 and TRBJ2-7, with TRBD1 matching 7 bases. V shed 1 base and J 7 bases; nucleotides not matched to a gene: 7. CDR1 and CDR2 (germline): KGHSH, LQKENI. The CDR3 consists of 14 residues.

V is TRBV25-1 and J is TRBJ2-1; 10 positions agree with TRBD2. J lost 2 bases, V lost 8 bases, and 6 bases had no gene match. CDR3 length: 15 residues. Germline V lookup: CDR1 MGHDK, CDR2 SYGVNS. CDR3 coding DNA: TGTGCCAGCGGGCTAGCGGGAGCCGCCTACAATGAGCAGTTCTTC. Translated, it gives CASGLAGAAYNEQFF.

In this sample, this clone turned up a few times. The V call is TRBV10-3, the J call TRBJ1-2; D unclear. The germline V gene has CDR1 ENHRY and CDR2 SYGVKD. V gave up 2 bases and J gave up 3 bases, with 7 bases separating them. This CDR3 is 13 amino acids long. CDR3 in amino acids: CAISEDQDYGYTF. The CDR3, as DNA: TGTGCCATCAGTGAGGACCAGGACTATGGCTACACCTTC.

This clone showed up just a few times. The chain links TRBV11-2 to TRBJ2-3, with 9 bases matching TRBD1. V lost 0 bases and J lost 9; bases outside the gene matches: 7. The germline V gene encodes CDR1 SGHAT and CDR2 FQNNGV. This CDR3 contains 15 residues. The chain's CDR3 is CASSLEGQGFATQYF. The CDR3 nucleotides are TGTGCCAGCAGCTTAGAGGGACAGGGTTTCGCCACGCAGTATTTT. Combining the CDR3 with reference TRBV11-2 and TRBJ2-3 gives the whole variable domain EAGVAQSPRYKIIEKRQSVAFWCNPISGHATLYWYQQILGQGPKLLIQFQNNGVVDDSQLPKDRFSAERLKGVDSTLKIQPAKLEDSAVYLCASSLEGQGFATQYFGPGTRLTVL.

The V gene is TRBV11-2, the J gene TRBJ2-5; no firm D call. The CDR3 consists of 14 residues. Trimming cost V 0 bases and J 4 bases, with 9 bases left between them. CDR1 and CDR2 (germline): SGHAT, FQNNGV. The CDR3 loop is CASSLDGHRETQYF. The CDR3 DNA sequence: TGTGCCAGCAGCTTAGACGGCCACAGAGAGACCCAGTACTTC. Using reference TRBV11-2 and TRBJ2-5 for the parts outside the CDR3, the full variable domain is EAGVAQSPRYKIIEKRQSVAFWCNPISGHATLYWYQQILGQGPKLLIQFQNNGVVDDSQLPKDRFSAERLKGVDSTLKIQPAKLEDSAVYLCASSLDGHRETQYFGPGTRLLVL.

This chain links TRBV28 with TRBJ2-5, with D hard to call. Germline lookup yields CDR1 MDHEN and CDR2 SYDVKM. This CDR3 is built from 13 residues. The ends were cut back, 6 bases at V and 0 bases at J, with 8 bases in the middle. CDR3 coding DNA: TGTGCCAGCAGCCCTCAGGACCAAGAGACCCAGTACTTC. Protein sequence: CASSPQDQETQYF.

This sequence joins TRBV9 and TRBJ1-2; 8 bases are a match to TRBD1. V dropped 5 bases and J dropped 3; count of bases not matched to a gene: 6. This CDR3 has 14 residues. The V gene's germline CDR1 is SGDLS and CDR2 YYNGEE. The CDR3 bases are TGTGCCAGCAGGGGAACAGGGGGTGACTATGGCTACACCTTC. Its protein product is CASRGTGGDYGYTF.

The V and J genes are TRBV7-9 and TRBJ1-1; TRBD1 matches 8 bases. The germline V gene has CDR1 SEHNR and CDR2 FQNEAQ (reference sequence). The ends lost 5 bases at V and 0 bases at J; junction bases unmatched: 14. The CDR3 length is 18 residues. CDR3 sequence reads: CASSGRGLRRTMNTEAFF. CDR3 coding DNA: TGTGCCAGCAGCGGCAGGGGGCTAAGACGCACAATGAACACTGAAGCTTTCTTT.

This chain connects TRBV10-2 to TRBJ2-1, with D possibly being TRBD2 (6 bases). The germline gives CDR1 WSHSY, CDR2 SAAADI. The CDR3 sequence is 13 residues long. V was cut by 7 bases and J by 7 bases, with 14 bases left in between. CDR3: CASMGLVWNEQFF. CDR3 nucleotides: TGCGCCAGCATGGGACTGGTTTGGAATGAGCAGTTCTTC.

In regard to this clone: One junction end does not reproduce the germline sequence, and a read error may be involved. The chain couples TRBV19 to TRBJ2-1, with D unclear. The CDR3 extends over 14 amino acids. The germline V gene has CDR1 LNHDA and CDR2 SQIVND (reference sequence). CDR3 loop: CTSSIDPSYNEQFF. In DNA form, the CDR3 reads TGTACCAGTAGTATAGATCCCTCTTACAATGAGCAGTTCTTC.

The chain joins TRBV19 to TRBJ1-1, with D perhaps TRBD1 (6 bases). CDR3 length equals 15 residues. Trimming took 5 bases from V and 5 from J, leaving 18 bases between them. Per the germline V gene, CDR1 is LNHDA and CDR2 is SQIVND (reference sequence). The CDR3 DNA is TGTGCCAGTAGTGTGAACTCAGGACAGAGGACTGAAGCTTTCTTT. Translated, it gives CASSVNSGQRTEAFF.

This chain connects TRBV7-9 to TRBJ2-7; TRBD1 agrees at 7 bases. Germline CDR1 reads SEHNR; CDR2 reads FQNEAQ (reference sequence). Trimming at V came to 8 bases and at J to 0 bases, leaving 1 base not matched to a gene. The CDR3 sequence is 12 residues long. The CDR3 loop is CASQGVSYEQYF. CDR3 sequence (DNA): TGTGCCAGCCAGGGGGTCTCCTACGAGCAGTACTTC.

J is TRBJ1-5 and V is TRBV6-5, with 10 bases aligning to TRBD1. Germline V gene sequence: CDR1 MNHEY, CDR2 SVGAGI. The length of the CDR3 is 15 residues. The J segment lost 6 bases and the V segment lost 6 bases, leaving 8 bases of the junction unmatched. The chain's CDR3 is CASRGPGQGFQPQHF. CDR3 nucleotides: TGTGCCAGCAGGGGGCCGGGACAGGGGTTTCAGCCCCAGCATTTT.

This chain links TRBV4-2 with TRBJ1-1; a possible D gene is TRBD1 (5 bases). In germline, CDR1 is LGHNA, CDR2 YNFKEQ. The CDR3 sequence is 15 residues long. V dropped 4 bases and J dropped 1 base, with 13 bases sitting between them. Written as DNA, the CDR3 is TGTGCCAGCAGCCGACCCGGGACTTCGAACACTGAAGCTTTCTTT. Its translation is CASSRPGTSNTEAFF.

In its sample, this clone was seen a few times. The J gene is TRBJ1-2, the V gene TRBV20-1; D remains ambiguous. Trimming removed 2 bases from V and 6 bases from J, with 7 bases in between. Germline lookup yields CDR1 DFQATT and CDR2 SNEGSKA (reference sequence). This CDR3 spans 11 amino acids. DNA for the CDR3: TGCAGTGCTAGAAACGGGAATGGCTACACCTTC. Translation gives CSARNGNGYTF.